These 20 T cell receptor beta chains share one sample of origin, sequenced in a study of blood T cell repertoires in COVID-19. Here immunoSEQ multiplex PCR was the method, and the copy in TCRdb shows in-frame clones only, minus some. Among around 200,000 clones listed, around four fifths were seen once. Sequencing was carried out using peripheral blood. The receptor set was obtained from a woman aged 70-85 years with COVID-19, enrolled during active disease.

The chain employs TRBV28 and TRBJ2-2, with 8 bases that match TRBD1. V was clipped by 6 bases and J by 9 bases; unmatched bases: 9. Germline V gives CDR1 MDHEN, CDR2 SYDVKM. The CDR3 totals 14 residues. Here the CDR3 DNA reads TGTGCCAGCAGATGGACAGGGATGCCCTGGGAGCTGTTTTTT. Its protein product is CASRWTGMPWELFF.

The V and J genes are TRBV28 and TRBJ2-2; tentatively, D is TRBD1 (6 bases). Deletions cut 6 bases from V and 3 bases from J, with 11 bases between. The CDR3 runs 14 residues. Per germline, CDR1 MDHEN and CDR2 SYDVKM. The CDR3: CASRNRAYTGELFF. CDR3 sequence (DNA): TGTGCCAGCAGAAACAGGGCCTACACCGGGGAGCTGTTTTTT.

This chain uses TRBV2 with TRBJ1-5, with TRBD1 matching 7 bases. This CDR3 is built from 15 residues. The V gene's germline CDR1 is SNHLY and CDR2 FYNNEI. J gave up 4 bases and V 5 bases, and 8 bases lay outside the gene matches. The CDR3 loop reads CASSSGGTANQPQHF. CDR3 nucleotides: TGTGCCAGCAGTTCCGGTGGGACAGCGAATCAGCCCCAGCATTTT. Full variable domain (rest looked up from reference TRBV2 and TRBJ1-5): EPEVTQTPSHQVTQMGQEVILRCVPISNHLYFYWYRQILGQKVEFLVSFYNNEISEKSEIFDDQFSVERPDGSNFTLKIRSTKLEDSAMYFCASSSGGTANQPQHFGDGTRLSIL.

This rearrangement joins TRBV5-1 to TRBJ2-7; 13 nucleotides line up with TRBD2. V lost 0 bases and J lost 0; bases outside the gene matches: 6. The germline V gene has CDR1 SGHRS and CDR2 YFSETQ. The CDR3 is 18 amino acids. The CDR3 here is CASSLAGTSGISSYEQYF. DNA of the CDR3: TGCGCCAGCAGCTTGGCCGGGACTAGCGGGATTAGCTCCTACGAGCAGTACTTC.

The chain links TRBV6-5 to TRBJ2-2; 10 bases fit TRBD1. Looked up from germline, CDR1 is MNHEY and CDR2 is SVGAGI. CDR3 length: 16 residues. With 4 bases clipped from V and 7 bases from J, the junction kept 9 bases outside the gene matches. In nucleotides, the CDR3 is TGTGCCAGCAGTTCGCCTCGGACAGGGGGGAACGGGGAGCTGTTTTTT. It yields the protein CASSSPRTGGNGELFF.

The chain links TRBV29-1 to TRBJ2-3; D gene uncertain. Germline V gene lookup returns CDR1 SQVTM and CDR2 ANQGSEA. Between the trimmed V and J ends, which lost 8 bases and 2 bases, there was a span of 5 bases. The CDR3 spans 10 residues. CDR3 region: CSINTDTQYF. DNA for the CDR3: TGCAGCATCAACACAGATACGCAGTATTTT.

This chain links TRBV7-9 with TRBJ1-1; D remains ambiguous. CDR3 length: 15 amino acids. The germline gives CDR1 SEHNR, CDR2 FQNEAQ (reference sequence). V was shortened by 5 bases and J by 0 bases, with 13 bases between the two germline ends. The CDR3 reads CASSPRGQLNTEAFF. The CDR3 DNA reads TGTGCCAGCAGCCCCCGTGGGCAATTGAACACTGAAGCTTTCTTT.

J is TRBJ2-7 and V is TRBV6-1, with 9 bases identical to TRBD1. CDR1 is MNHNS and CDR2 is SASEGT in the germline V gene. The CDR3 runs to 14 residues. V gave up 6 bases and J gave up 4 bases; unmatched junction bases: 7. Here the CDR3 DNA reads TGTGCCAGCAGCCAAACAGGGGGCAGGTACGAGCAGTACGTC. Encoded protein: CASSQTGGRYEQYV.

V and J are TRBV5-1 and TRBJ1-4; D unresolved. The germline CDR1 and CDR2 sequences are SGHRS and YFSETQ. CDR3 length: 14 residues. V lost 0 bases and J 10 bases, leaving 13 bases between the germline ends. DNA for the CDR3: TGCGCCAGCAGCTTGGAGCCGGACTTCGGAAAACTGTTTTTT. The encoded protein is CASSLEPDFGKLFF.

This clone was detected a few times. The CDR3 is CASSLLGQNSPLHF. As DNA, the CDR3 is TGCGCCAGCAGCCTCCTAGGACAGAATTCACCCCTCCACTTT. The chain has TRBV4-1 and TRBJ1-6; D is possibly TRBD1 (6 bases). The germline CDR1 and CDR2 sequences are MGHRA and YSYEKL. Trimming shortened V by 4 bases and J by 7 bases, and 11 bases separated the two germline ends. CDR3 length: 14 amino acids.

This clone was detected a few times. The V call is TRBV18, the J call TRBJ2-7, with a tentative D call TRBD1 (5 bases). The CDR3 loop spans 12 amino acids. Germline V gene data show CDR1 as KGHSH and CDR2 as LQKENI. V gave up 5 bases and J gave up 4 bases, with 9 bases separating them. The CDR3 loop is CASSATDYEQYF. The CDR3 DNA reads TGTGCCAGCTCAGCGACAGATTACGAGCAGTACTTC.

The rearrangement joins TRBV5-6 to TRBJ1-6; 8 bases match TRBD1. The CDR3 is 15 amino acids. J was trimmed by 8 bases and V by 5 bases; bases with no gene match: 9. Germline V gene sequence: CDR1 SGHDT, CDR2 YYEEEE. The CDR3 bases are TGTGCCAGCAGAGAAAAGAACAGGGGGTATTCACCCCTCCACTTT. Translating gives CASREKNRGYSPLHF.

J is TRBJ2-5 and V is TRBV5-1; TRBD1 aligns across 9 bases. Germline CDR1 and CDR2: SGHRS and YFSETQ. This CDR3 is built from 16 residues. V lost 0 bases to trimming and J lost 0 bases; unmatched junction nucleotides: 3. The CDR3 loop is CASSLVGTGYQETQYF. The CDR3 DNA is TGCGCCAGCAGCTTGGTCGGGACAGGGTACCAAGAGACCCAGTACTTC.

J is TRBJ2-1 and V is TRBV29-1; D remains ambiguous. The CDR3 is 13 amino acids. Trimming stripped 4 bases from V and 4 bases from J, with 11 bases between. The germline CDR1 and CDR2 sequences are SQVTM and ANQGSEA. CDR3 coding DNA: TGCAGCGTTGCCTCAAAACTTTACAATGAGCAGTTCTTC. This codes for CSVASKLYNEQFF.

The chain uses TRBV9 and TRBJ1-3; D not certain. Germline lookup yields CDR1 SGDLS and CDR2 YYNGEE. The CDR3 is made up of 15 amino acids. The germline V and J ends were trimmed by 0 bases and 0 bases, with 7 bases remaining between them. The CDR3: CASSVALASGNTIYF. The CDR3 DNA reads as TGTGCCAGCAGCGTAGCCCTGGCCTCTGGAAACACCATATATTTT.

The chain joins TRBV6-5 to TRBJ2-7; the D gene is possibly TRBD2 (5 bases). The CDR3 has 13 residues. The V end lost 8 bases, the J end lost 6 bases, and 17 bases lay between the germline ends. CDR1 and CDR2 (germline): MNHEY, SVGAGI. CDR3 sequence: CASELGREGEQYV. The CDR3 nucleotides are TGTGCCAGCGAATTGGGCAGAGAGGGCGAGCAGTACGTC.

CDR3 in DNA: TGTGCCAGCAGCTTAGAAACGGGGGGGATAGGTGAGCAGTTCTTC. As protein: CASSLETGGIGEQFF. The V call is TRBV5-5, the J call TRBJ2-1; 8 nucleotides match TRBD2. This CDR3 is built from 15 residues. Germline loops: CDR1 SGHKS, CDR2 YYEKEE (reference sequence). The V segment lost 2 bases and the J segment 9 bases; nucleotides outside the gene matches: 10.

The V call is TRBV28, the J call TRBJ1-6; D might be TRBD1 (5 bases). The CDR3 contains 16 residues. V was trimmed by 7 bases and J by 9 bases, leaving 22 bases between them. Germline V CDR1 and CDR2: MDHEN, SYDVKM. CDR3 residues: CASTQGGAYGGSPLHF. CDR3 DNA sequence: TGTGCCAGCACCCAGGGTGGAGCATACGGCGGTTCACCCCTCCACTTT.

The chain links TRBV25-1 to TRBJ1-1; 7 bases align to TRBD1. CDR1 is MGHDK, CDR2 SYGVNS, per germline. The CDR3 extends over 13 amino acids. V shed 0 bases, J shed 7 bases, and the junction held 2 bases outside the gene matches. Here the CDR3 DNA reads TGTGCCAGCAGTGAATATCGGGACAGTGAAGCTTTCTTT. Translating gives CASSEYRDSEAFF.

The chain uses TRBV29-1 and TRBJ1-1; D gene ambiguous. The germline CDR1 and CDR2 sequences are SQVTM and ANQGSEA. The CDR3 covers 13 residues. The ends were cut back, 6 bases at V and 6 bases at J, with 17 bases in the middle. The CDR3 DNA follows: TGCAGCGTCCCCCCCGGGGAGGGCCCTGAAGCTTTCTTT. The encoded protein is CSVPPGEGPEAFF.